This TCR beta chain is drawn from a study of blood T cell repertoires in COVID-19. Trimming removed 6 bases from V and 0 bases from J; junction bases left unmatched: 11. Germline V lookup: CDR1 LGHDT, CDR2 YNNKEL (reference sequence). The CDR3 is 18 amino acids. Profiling relied on immunoSEQ multiplex PCR, and the TCRdb table lists in-frame clones only, not all of them. The sample gives some 140,000 clones, 70% to 80% of which show up once; roughly 5.2% is in the top ten. This chain links TRBV3-1 (or the pseudogene TRBV3-2) with TRBJ2-1, with 10 bases lining up with TRBD2. Sequencing was performed on peripheral blood. The source is a woman aged 70-85 years with COVID-19, enrolled during active disease. DNA for the CDR3: TGTGCCAGCAGTACCTACCTAGCGGGGGCGACCTCCTACAATGAGCAGTTCTTC. Encoded protein: CASSTYLAGATSYNEQFF.